This T cell receptor (beta chain) is drawn from a study of T cell repertoires in cytomegalovirus infection. The wider study: The public TCR beta signatures pointed to both CMV infection and matching HLA type.

This clonotype was detected a few times. Its cognate antigen is unknown. From the reads, TCRdb called clonotypes with MiXCR, one entry per CDR3 protein. This table has about 240,000 distinct CDR3 sequences, over 9% appearing once. Notes on the study in general: People with CMV and the relevant HLA were identified by cumulative public TCR beta family frequency. HLA-C-restricted CMV clonotypes gave the most frequent clonotype in two of eight donors.

The receptor was derived from a human donor in good health (CMV status not recorded). Some clones in this sample may be carry-over from other donors' samples. Sequencing was done on a sample of PBMCs.

CDR3 bases: TGTGCCAGCAGCTCAGCGTACAGGTATCGAGAGACCCAGTACTTC. Residues: CASSSAYRYRETQYF. This chain joins TRBV7-2 and TRBJ2-5; tentatively, D is TRBD1 (5 bases). CDR1 and CDR2 from the germline V gene are SGHTA and FQGNSA. Trimming cost V 4 bases and J 4 bases, with 16 bases left between them. The CDR3 has 15 residues.